The text below deals with one T cell receptor beta chain. Its antigen remains unidentified. No qualities accompany the bases; no much larger clone lies one base away. Another Seattle source contributed samples from volunteer blood donors who had recovered from COVID-19. Whole blood was collected in K2EDTA tubes by collaborating institutions according to the institutions' own protocols. For TCRbeta analysis, collaborators shipped samples in one of three forms: frozen whole blood, isolated PBMCs, or DNA extracted from either of those sample types. The sample originates from a study of blood T cell repertoires in COVID-19 (dated by TCRdb to the early 2020s). For context, the study as a whole: The collaborator samples originated in the United States, Italy and Spain and spanned the acute and convalescent phases of COVID-19. The samples were drawn from the first 160 participants of the ongoing ImmuneRACE study and from 950 to 1,500 subjects provided by 6 global collaborators. Sample metadata almost always included a de-identified subject ID, COVID-19 status, age in years and sex. The repertoires were released in a freely available public database meant as a resource for research on the immune response to SARS-CoV-2. The prospective study material was composed of cDNA or gDNA derived from T cells, B-cell-depleted T cells, or PBMCs. HLA class I and class II types, where available, came from metadata supplied by the sample provider rather than from assay-based typing. Subjects who had been exposed to COVID-19, were actively infected with it, or had recovered from it provided the deeply sampled blood TCRbeta repertoires that made up the dataset. What the work shows at the level of the full study, not this receptor alone: How much clinical and demographic metadata was included differed by source and by participant, and the metadata was provided uncurated.

TCRbeta CDR3 regions were amplified from genomic DNA using the immunoSEQ Assay, a bias-controlled multiplex PCR. The study's own analysis went as follows. The number of nucleated cells in each sample was estimated from the amplification of reference gene primers within the assay. Sequence reads were collapsed and filtered to measure the absolute abundance of every unique TCRbeta CDR3 rearrangement. For each sample, productive Simpson clonality was calculated as the square root of Simpson's diversity index across productive rearrangements. TCRdb carries this immuneACCESS record with in-frame sequences only. Its versions omit some clonotypes, under half of them owing to an unresolved V gene in the studies checked, with the rest unexplained. The V and J calls and the clone size are those of that table, but D and trimming were determined from the DNA. The sample records about 270,000 clones, approximately 89% of which are singletons. Roughly 1.6% of the sample belongs to the ten largest clones.

The germline V gene specifies LGHNA as CDR1 and YNFKEQ as CDR2. Reading from cysteine to phenylalanine, the CDR3 counts 16 amino acids. The retained sequence is limited to the CDR3, 48 bases, with the frame set at the first base. V was cut back by 0 bases and J by 2 bases, leaving a gap of 13 bases between them. The receptor was derived from a woman in her fifties or sixties who had recovered from COVID-19. The sequencing input was peripheral blood. This sequence uses TRBV4-2 and TRBJ1-2; TRBD1 might be the D gene, on 6 matching bases. The bases read TGTGCCAGCAGCCAAGAGGGGGCAGCCCACAACTATGGCTACACCTTC. This encodes CASSQEGAAHNYGYTF.